A single sample gave rise to the 11 T cell receptor beta chains below, sequenced in a study of cytomegalovirus exposure and HLA in healthy donors. Amplification used 60 Vbeta primers and 13 Jbeta primers. Data came from immunoSEQ multiplex PCR; TCRdb stores just in-frame clones and leaves some out. The table includes some 190,000 clones, roughly 80% detected once. Input material: PBMCs. The receptors originated from a male donor in good health and CMV-seronegative.

To note about this clone: Other nucleotide sequences from this sample produce the same CDR3. The chain joins TRBV30 to TRBJ1-2, with 8 bases that match TRBD1. Germline V gene lookup returns CDR1 GTSNPN and CDR2 SVGIG (reference sequence). This CDR3 is 13 amino acids long. The V gene end was trimmed by 3 bases and the J gene end by 4 bases; junction bases not matched to a gene: 4. CDR3 DNA sequence: TGTGCCTGGAGCCGGGACAGGCCCTATGGCTACACCTTC. As protein: CAWSRDRPYGYTF.

This chain connects TRBV25-1 to TRBJ2-7, with TRBD1 as a possible D gene (6 bases). CDR1 is MGHDK, CDR2 SYGVNS, per germline. Trimming removed 5 bases at V and 0 bases at J, with 17 bases between. The CDR3 is 16 residues long. CDR3 protein: CASSPTGAGASYEQYF. The CDR3 DNA reads as TGTGCCAGCAGTCCCACCGGGGCAGGGGCCTCCTACGAGCAGTACTTC.

J is TRBJ2-7 and V is TRBV5-1, with TRBD1 as a possible D gene (5 bases). Germline V gene sequence: CDR1 SGHRS, CDR2 YFSETQ. CDR3 length equals 12 residues. The ends were cut back, 1 base at V and 5 bases at J, with 7 bases in the middle. CDR3 in amino acids: CASSLSGNEQYF. The CDR3 DNA sequence: TGCGCCAGCAGCTTGTCAGGGAACGAGCAGTACTTC.

The V call is TRBV4-3, the J call TRBJ1-1; D is possibly TRBD1 (5 bases). V lost 1 base, J lost 0 bases, and 9 bases lay in between. The CDR3 has 15 amino acids. Germline CDR1 reads LGHNA; CDR2 reads YSLEER. The CDR3 sequence is CASSQGDSLNTEAFF. In nucleotides, the CDR3 is TGCGCCAGCAGCCAAGGTGACAGCTTGAACACTGAAGCTTTCTTT.

On this clone itself: Other DNA sequences from this sample encode an identical CDR3 as well. V is TRBV28 and J is TRBJ2-3; 8 bases align to TRBD2. Germline CDR1 is MDHEN and CDR2 is SYDVKM. This CDR3 is built from 14 residues. V shed 3 bases, J shed 3 bases, and the junction held 2 bases outside the gene matches. CDR3 region: CASSFVAGTDTQYF. In nucleotides, the CDR3 is TGTGCCAGCAGTTTTGTAGCGGGGACAGATACGCAGTATTTT.

The chain combines TRBV18 with TRBJ1-2; tentative D call: TRBD1 (6 bases). V was pared by 1 base and J by 7 bases, with 16 bases between. The germline CDR1 and CDR2 sequences are KGHSH and LQKENI. There are 15 residues in the CDR3. The CDR3 reads CASSPLDRPSGGYTF. The CDR3 DNA sequence: TGTGCCAGCTCACCACTAGACAGGCCCTCGGGTGGCTACACCTTC.

Only a few counts were recorded for this clone. The V call is TRBV6-1, the J call TRBJ1-5; D may be TRBD1 (5 bases). Germline V CDR1 and CDR2: MNHNS, SASEGT. This CDR3 comprises 16 residues. Trimming left V 0 bases short and J 6 bases short, with 15 bases between. The CDR3 is CASSEAGREVFQPQHF. Written as DNA, the CDR3 is TGTGCCAGCAGTGAAGCTGGCAGGGAGGTTTTTCAGCCCCAGCATTTT.

This clone has only a few counts. The CDR3 region is CASSLQPGELFF. The CDR3 coding sequence is TGCGCCAGCAGCCTACAGCCCGGGGAGCTGTTTTTT. The chain is built from TRBV4-3 and TRBJ2-2; D not certain. The CDR3 is made up of 12 amino acids. Germline values: CDR1 LGHNA, CDR2 YSLEER. Trimming took 4 bases from V and 6 from J, leaving 6 bases between them.

This clone showed up just a few times. J is TRBJ1-2 and V is TRBV6-1; maybe TRBD1 (6 bases). V gave up 7 bases and J gave up 1 base, with 10 bases separating them. The CDR3 has 13 residues. Germline values: CDR1 MNHNS, CDR2 SASEGT. The chain's CDR3 is CASKRTDNYGYTF. CDR3 nucleotides: TGTGCCAGCAAGAGGACAGATAACTATGGCTACACCTTC.

With regard to this clone: Compared with germline, one end of the junction differs, possibly owing to a read error. The chain joins TRBV6-5 to TRBJ1-2, with 7 bases aligning to TRBD1. This CDR3 has 14 amino acids. The germline V gene encodes CDR1 MNHEY and CDR2 SVGAGI. The CDR3 sequence: CASSAAQGRYGYPF. The CDR3 DNA sequence: TGTGCCAGCAGTGCCGCACAGGGGAGGTATGGCTACCCCTTC.

The genes are TRBV10-3 and TRBJ1-6, with TRBD1 matching over 7 bases. Germline loops: CDR1 ENHRY, CDR2 SYGVKD. CDR3 length: 17 amino acids. V lost 0 bases and J lost 0; bases outside the gene matches: 2. The CDR3 DNA sequence: TGTGCCATCAGTGAGTCCGGGGACAGCTCCTATAATTCACCCCTCCACTTT. This gives the protein CAISESGDSSYNSPLHF.